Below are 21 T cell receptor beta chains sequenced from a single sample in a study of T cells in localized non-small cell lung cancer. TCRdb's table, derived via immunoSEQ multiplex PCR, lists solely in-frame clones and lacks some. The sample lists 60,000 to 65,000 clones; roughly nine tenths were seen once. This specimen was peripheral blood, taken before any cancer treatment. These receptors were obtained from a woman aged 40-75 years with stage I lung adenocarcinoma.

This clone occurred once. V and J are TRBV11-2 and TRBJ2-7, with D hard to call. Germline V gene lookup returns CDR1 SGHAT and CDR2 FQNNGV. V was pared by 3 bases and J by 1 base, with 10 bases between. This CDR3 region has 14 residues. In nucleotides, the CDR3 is TGTGCCAGCAGCTTGGCTCTCCAATCCTACGAGCAGTACTTC. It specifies CASSLALQSYEQYF.

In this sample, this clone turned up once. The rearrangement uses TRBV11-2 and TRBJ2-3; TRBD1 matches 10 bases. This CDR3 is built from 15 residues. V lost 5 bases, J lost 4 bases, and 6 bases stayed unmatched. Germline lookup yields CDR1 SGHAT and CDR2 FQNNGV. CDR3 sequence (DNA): TGTGCCAGCAGCACTACCGGGACAGGGGCAGATACGCAGTATTTT. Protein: CASSTTGTGADTQYF.

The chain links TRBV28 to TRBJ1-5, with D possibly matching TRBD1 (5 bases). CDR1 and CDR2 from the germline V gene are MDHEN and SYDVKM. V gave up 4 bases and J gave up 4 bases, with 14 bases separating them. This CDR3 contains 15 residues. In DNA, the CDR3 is TGTGCCAGCAGTTCTTTCGCGACAGCTAATCAGCCCCAGCATTTT. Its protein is CASSSFATANQPQHF. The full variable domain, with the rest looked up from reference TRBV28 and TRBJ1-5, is DVKVTQSSRYLVKRTGEKVFLECVQDMDHENMFWYRQDPGLGLRLIYFSYDVKMKEKGDIPEGYSVSREKKERFSLILESASTNQTSMYLCASSSFATANQPQHFGDGTRLSIL.

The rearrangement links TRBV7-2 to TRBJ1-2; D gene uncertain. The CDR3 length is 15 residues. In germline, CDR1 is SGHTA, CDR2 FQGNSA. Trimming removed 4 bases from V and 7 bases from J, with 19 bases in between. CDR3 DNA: TGTGCCAGCAGCTCATACTCTACCTTGGAGGGTGGCTACACCTTC. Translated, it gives CASSSYSTLEGGYTF.

The CDR3 sequence: CAWSVQRDSYNSPLHF. In DNA, the CDR3 is TGTGCCTGGAGTGTACAGAGGGACTCCTATAATTCACCCCTCCACTTT. The V gene is TRBV30, the J gene TRBJ1-6; D not certain. The CDR3 length is 16 residues. V lost 0 bases and J 0 bases, leaving 9 bases between the germline ends. Germline CDR1 reads GTSNPN; CDR2 reads SVGIG (reference sequence).

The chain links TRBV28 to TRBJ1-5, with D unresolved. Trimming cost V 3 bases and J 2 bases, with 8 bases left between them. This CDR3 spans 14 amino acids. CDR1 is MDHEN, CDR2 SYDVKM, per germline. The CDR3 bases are TGTGCCAGCAGTTTCCTGCAGGGCAATCAGCCCCAGCATTTT. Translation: CASSFLQGNQPQHF.

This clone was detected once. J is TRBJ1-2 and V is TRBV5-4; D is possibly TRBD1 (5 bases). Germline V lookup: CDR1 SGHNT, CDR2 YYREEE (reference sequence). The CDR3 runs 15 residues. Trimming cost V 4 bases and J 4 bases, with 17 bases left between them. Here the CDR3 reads CASSPLGQGVYGYTF. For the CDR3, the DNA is TGTGCCAGCAGCCCGCTGGGGCAGGGCGTCTATGGCTACACCTTC.

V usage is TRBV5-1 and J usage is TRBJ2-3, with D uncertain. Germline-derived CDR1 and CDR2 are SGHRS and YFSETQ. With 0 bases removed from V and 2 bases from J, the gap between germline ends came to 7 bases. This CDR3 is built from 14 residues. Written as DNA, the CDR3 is TGCGCCAGCAGCTTGGATAGGCCCACAGATACGCAGTATTTT. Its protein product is CASSLDRPTDTQYF.

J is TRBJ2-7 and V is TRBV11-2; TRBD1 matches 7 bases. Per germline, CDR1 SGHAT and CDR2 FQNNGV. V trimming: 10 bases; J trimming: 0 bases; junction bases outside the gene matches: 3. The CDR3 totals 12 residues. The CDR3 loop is CATEGASYEQYF. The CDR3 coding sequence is TGTGCCACCGAGGGGGCCTCCTACGAGCAGTACTTC. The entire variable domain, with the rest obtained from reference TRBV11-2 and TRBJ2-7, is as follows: EAGVAQSPRYKIIEKRQSVAFWCNPISGHATLYWYQQILGQGPKLLIQFQNNGVVDDSQLPKDRFSAERLKGVDSTLKIQPAKLEDSAVYLCATEGASYEQYFGPGTRLTVT.

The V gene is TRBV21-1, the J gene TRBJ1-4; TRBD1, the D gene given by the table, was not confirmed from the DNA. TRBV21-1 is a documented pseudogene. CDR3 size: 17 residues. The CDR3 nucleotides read TGTGCCAGCAGCAAAGGGACGGACAGGTCAACTAATGAAAAACTGTTTTTT. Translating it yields CASSKGTDRSTNEKLFF.

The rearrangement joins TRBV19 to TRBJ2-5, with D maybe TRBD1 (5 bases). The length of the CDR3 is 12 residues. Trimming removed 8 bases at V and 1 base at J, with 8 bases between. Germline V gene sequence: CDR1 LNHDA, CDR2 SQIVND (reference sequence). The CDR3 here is CASGATQETQYF. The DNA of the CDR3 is TGTGCCAGTGGGGCGACCCAAGAGACCCAGTACTTC.

The CDR3: CASSSCANGGNTEAFF. DNA of the CDR3: TGTGCCAGCAGCAGTTGCGCCAATGGGGGAAACACTGAAGCTTTCTTT. The chain recombines TRBV21-1 with TRBJ1-1. TRBV21-1 is deemed a pseudogene. This CDR3 is built from 16 residues.

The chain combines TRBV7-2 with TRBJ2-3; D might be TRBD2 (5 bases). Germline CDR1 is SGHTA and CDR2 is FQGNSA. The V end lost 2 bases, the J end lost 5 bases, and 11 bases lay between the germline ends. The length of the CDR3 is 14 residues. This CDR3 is CASSLRENRDTQYF. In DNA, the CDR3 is TGTGCCAGCAGCTTAAGGGAGAATCGAGATACGCAGTATTTT.

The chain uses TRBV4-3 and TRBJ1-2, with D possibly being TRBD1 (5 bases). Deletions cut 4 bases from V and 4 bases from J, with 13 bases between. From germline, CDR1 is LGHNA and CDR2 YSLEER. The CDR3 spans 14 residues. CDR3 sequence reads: CASSRLGDVYGYTF. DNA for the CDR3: TGCGCCAGCAGCCGTCTGGGGGACGTCTATGGCTACACCTTC.

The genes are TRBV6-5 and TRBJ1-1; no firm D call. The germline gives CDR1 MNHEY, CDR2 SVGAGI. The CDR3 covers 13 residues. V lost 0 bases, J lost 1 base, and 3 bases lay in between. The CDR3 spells CASSYSENTEAFF. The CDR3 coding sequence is TGTGCCAGCAGTTACTCGGAGAACACTGAAGCTTTCTTT.

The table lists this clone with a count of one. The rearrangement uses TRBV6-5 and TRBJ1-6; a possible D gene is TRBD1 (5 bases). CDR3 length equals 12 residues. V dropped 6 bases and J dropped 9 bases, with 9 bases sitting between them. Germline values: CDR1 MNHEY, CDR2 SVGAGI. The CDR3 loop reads CASSRGGSPLHF. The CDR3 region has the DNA TGTGCCAGCAGCCGCGGGGGTTCACCCCTCCACTTT.

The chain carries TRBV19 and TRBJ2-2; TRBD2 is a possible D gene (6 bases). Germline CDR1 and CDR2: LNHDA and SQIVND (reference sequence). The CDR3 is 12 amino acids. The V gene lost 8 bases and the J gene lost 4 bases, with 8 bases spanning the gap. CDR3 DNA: TGTGCCAGTGGGGGACTCACCGGGGAGCTGTTTTTT. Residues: CASGGLTGELFF.

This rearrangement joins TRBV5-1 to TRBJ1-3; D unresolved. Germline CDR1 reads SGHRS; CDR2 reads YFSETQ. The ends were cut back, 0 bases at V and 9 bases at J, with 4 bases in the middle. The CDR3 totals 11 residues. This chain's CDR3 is CASSLEGTIYF. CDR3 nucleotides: TGCGCCAGCAGCTTGGAAGGCACCATATATTTT.

The CDR3 nucleotides read TGTGCCAGCAGACTCGGGACTTATACAGATACGCAGTATTTT. This gives the protein CASRLGTYTDTQYF. The rearrangement links TRBV6-5 to TRBJ2-3; weak D call: TRBD2 (6 bases). In germline, CDR1 is MNHEY, CDR2 SVGAGI. The CDR3 is 14 residues long. V lost 6 bases, J lost 3 bases, and 13 bases lay in between.

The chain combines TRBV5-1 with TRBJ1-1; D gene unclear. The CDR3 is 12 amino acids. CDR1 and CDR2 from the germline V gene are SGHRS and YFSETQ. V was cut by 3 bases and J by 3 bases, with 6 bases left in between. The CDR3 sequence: CASSSRDTEAFF. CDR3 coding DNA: TGCGCCAGCAGCTCACGAGACACTGAAGCTTTCTTT.

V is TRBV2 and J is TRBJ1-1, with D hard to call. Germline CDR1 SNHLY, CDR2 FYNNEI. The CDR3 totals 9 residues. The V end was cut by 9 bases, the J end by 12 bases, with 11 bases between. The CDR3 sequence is CARTTKPFF. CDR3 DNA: TGTGCCAGGACAACGAAGCCTTTCTTT. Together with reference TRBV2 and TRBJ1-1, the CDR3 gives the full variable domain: EPEVTQTPSHQVTQMGQEVILRCVPISNHLYFYWYRQILGQKVEFLVSFYNNEISEKSEIFDDQFSVERPDGSNFTLKIRSTKLEDSAMYFCARTTKPFFGQGTRLTVV.